The clone carrying this TCR beta chain was counted many times. Its specificity is not known. Pregnancy or lactation, uncontrolled infections and other autoimmune diseases were grounds for excluding patients. This specimen belongs to a study of Graves' ophthalmopathy and Graves' hyperthyroidism. The authors amplified TCR beta CDR3 regions, and they did so from RNA transcripts for repertoire sequencing. Second-round multiplex PCR came after a first-round RT-PCR that employed HTBI primers. TCRdb redid the calling of the multiplex PCR reads with MiXCR, one entry per CDR3 protein. Of about 420,000 distinct CDR3 sequences listed, around a fifth are singletons. Findings and limits, study-wide: Clonotypes were expanded in thyroid at above 0.001 frequency, and most also appeared in blood.

With V trimmed by 5 bases and J by 0 bases, 11 bases remained unmatched. CDR3 length: 18 residues. The rearrangement links TRBV12-3 or TRBV12-4 to TRBJ1-5; 9 bases align to TRBD1. Sequencing used peripheral blood. The clonotype originates from a woman younger than 30 with stable Graves' hyperthyroidism. The CDR3: CASSPGQGNRYSNQPQHF. The DNA of the CDR3 is TGTGCCAGCAGTCCGGGACAGGGAAACCGATATAGCAATCAGCCCCAGCATTTT.